The sequence of this T cell receptor (beta chain) was determined in a study of cytomegalovirus exposure and HLA in healthy donors. Study-level background: Unique TCR beta sequences numbering approximately 100 million came from around 180 million T cells in an earlier analysis.

PCR used 60 Vbeta primers and 13 Jbeta primers. Using immunoSEQ multiplex PCR, the repertoire was profiled, and TCRdb retains in-frame clones only, with some absent. This sample yields about 270,000 clones, of which just over 70% are seen a single time; under 3% belongs to the top ten. Concerning this clone: Its matching antigen is unknown.

Study results and caveats: A later analysis found common viral pathogens apparently linked to several of the most significant clusters.

The sample consisted of PBMCs. This receptor was identified in a female donor in good health and CMV-seronegative.

CDR3 coding DNA: TGTGCCAGCTCACCACCGGACAGGGTGGGATACAATGAGCAGTTCTTC. It translates to CASSPPDRVGYNEQFF. V usage is TRBV18 and J usage is TRBJ2-1; 8 bases are a match to TRBD1. Germline values: CDR1 KGHSH, CDR2 LQKENI. The CDR3 spans 16 residues. V trimming: 0 bases; J trimming: 4 bases; junction bases outside the gene matches: 5.